One and the same sample provided the 28 T cell receptor beta chains below, sequenced in a study of CD8 T cells in Susac syndrome. Random-hexamer reverse transcription was applied to about 0.45 to 1 ug RNA. TCRdb re-analysed the immunoSEQ multiplex PCR reads in MiXCR, keeping a single row per CDR3 protein. Found here are 130,000 to 150,000 distinct CDR3 sequences, roughly 95% of them singletons; the top ten hold less than 0.095%. The sample was CD4+ T cells from PBMCs. Receptors were obtained from a human donor in good health.

The chain recombines TRBV5-1 with TRBJ2-5; D remains unclear. Germline values: CDR1 SGHRS, CDR2 YFSETQ. The CDR3 consists of 14 residues. V shed 6 bases and J shed 4 bases, with 16 bases lying between them. CDR3 sequence reads: CASTTTGRAETQYF. In nucleotides, the CDR3 is TGCGCCAGCACAACAACCGGACGGGCAGAGACCCAGTACTTC.

J is TRBJ2-3 and V is TRBV7-9; 13 bases match TRBD2. V shed 3 bases and J 3 bases; nucleotides not matched to a gene: 0. The CDR3 covers 15 residues. Germline V gene data show CDR1 as SEHNR and CDR2 as FQNEAQ (reference sequence). The CDR3 loop reads CASSLTSGRTDTQYF. The CDR3 region has the DNA TGTGCCAGCAGCTTGACTAGCGGGAGGACAGATACGCAGTATTTT.

The CDR3, as DNA: TGCGCCAGCAGCTTGGGAGGCAGCGGGACTGAAGCTTTCTTT. The encoded protein is CASSLGGSGTEAFF. This chain links TRBV5-1 with TRBJ1-1; D uncertain. CDR1 and CDR2 from the germline V gene are SGHRS and YFSETQ. V was trimmed by 0 bases and J by 5 bases, leaving 11 bases between them. The CDR3 covers 14 residues.

The genes are TRBV7-2 and TRBJ2-5; the D gene is possibly TRBD1 (5 bases). Between the trimmed V and J ends, which lost 6 bases and 1 base, there was a span of 12 bases. The CDR3 spans 14 residues. The V gene's germline CDR1 is SGHTA and CDR2 FQGNSA. The CDR3 sequence: CASRSAGFQETQYF. Here the CDR3 DNA reads TGTGCCAGCAGGTCGGCAGGGTTCCAAGAGACCCAGTACTTC.

The chain has TRBV5-1 and TRBJ2-7, with 8 bases lining up with TRBD1. V was pared by 4 bases and J by 5 bases, with 11 bases of the junction left unmatched. CDR3 size: 15 residues. In germline, CDR1 is SGHRS, CDR2 YFSETQ. CDR3 residues: CASSLARTGFDEQYF. In DNA form, the CDR3 reads TGCGCCAGCAGCCTAGCAAGGACAGGGTTCGACGAGCAGTACTTC.

The chain employs TRBV18 and TRBJ1-1; 9 bases align to TRBD1. This CDR3 contains 15 residues. With 3 bases clipped from V and 2 bases from J, the junction kept 4 bases outside the gene matches. CDR1 is KGHSH and CDR2 is LQKENI in the germline V gene. CDR3 amino acids: CASSPLQGANTEAFF. CDR3 DNA sequence: TGTGCCAGCTCACCGCTACAGGGGGCAAACACTGAAGCTTTCTTT.

A single count supports this clonotype. The rearrangement links TRBV10-3 to TRBJ2-7; 11 bases map to TRBD2. V lost 6 bases and J lost 0; bases outside the gene matches: 4. The CDR3 loop spans 15 amino acids. Germline V gene data show CDR1 as ENHRY and CDR2 as SYGVKD. CDR3 nucleotides: TGTGCCATCAGGCCGACTAGCGGGACCTCCTACGAGCAGTACTTC. It encodes CAIRPTSGTSYEQYF.

The J gene is TRBJ1-1, the V gene TRBV11-2, with 7 bases matching TRBD1. The length of the CDR3 is 14 residues. Germline values: CDR1 SGHAT, CDR2 FQNNGV. V gave up 1 base and J gave up 1 base; unmatched junction bases: 0. The CDR3 nucleotides are TGTGCCAGCAGCTTAGGGACAGGGAACACTGAAGCTTTCTTT. Its translation is CASSLGTGNTEAFF. The complete variable domain, with remaining parts taken from reference TRBV11-2 and TRBJ1-1, reads EAGVAQSPRYKIIEKRQSVAFWCNPISGHATLYWYQQILGQGPKLLIQFQNNGVVDDSQLPKDRFSAERLKGVDSTLKIQPAKLEDSAVYLCASSLGTGNTEAFFGQGTRLTVV.

The rearrangement links TRBV24-1 to TRBJ1-2; 9 nucleotides agree with TRBD1. Germline V lookup: CDR1 KGHDR, CDR2 SFDVKD. This CDR3 has 15 residues. The junction had 4 bases not matched to a gene; V was cut back by 3 bases and J by 3 bases. CDR3 amino acids: CATSDPGQGHYGYTF. Written as DNA, the CDR3 is TGTGCCACCAGTGATCCCGGACAGGGGCACTATGGCTACACCTTC.

This clonotype was seen more than once but under ten times. The rearrangement links TRBV14 to TRBJ2-7, with 14 bases that match TRBD2. Germline values: CDR1 SGHDN, CDR2 FVKESK. The CDR3 is made up of 15 amino acids. V lost 3 bases and J lost 2; bases outside the gene matches: 0. CDR3 in amino acids: CASSQGLAGAYEQYF. For the CDR3, the DNA is TGTGCCAGCAGCCAGGGACTAGCGGGAGCCTACGAGCAGTACTTC.

V gene TRBV5-4 combines with J gene TRBJ1-3; D not resolved. This CDR3 spans 15 amino acids. CDR1 is SGHNT and CDR2 is YYREEE in the germline V gene (reference sequence). V lost 0 bases and J lost 0, with 7 bases in between. The CDR3 nucleotides read TGTGCCAGCAGCTTGGACGCCGGCTCTGGAAACACCATATATTTT. This encodes CASSLDAGSGNTIYF. Together with reference TRBV5-4 and TRBJ1-3, the CDR3 gives the full variable domain: ETGVTQSPTHLIKTRGQQVTLRCSSQSGHNTVSWYQQALGQGPQFIFQYYREEENGRGNFPPRFSGLQFPNYSSELNVNALELDDSALYLCASSLDAGSGNTIYFGEGSWLTVV.

V gene TRBV5-6 combines with J gene TRBJ1-1; D call uncertain. The germline gives CDR1 SGHDT, CDR2 YYEEEE. The CDR3 is 13 amino acids. V lost 3 bases, J lost 7 bases, and 13 bases lay in between. CDR3 residues: CASSWVGRYEAFF. The CDR3 coding sequence is TGTGCCAGCAGCTGGGTCGGACGGTATGAAGCTTTCTTT.

The V gene is TRBV30, the J gene TRBJ2-2; 8 bases align to TRBD2. In germline, CDR1 is GTSNPN, CDR2 SVGIG (reference sequence). Trimming removed 0 bases from V and 4 bases from J; junction bases left unmatched: 7. The CDR3 has 16 amino acids. The CDR3 reads CAWSVLHGGGTGELFF. CDR3 nucleotide sequence: TGTGCCTGGAGTGTCCTTCACGGGGGGGGCACCGGGGAGCTGTTTTTT.

The rearrangement uses TRBV5-4 and TRBJ1-2; D may be TRBD1 (6 bases). The CDR3 runs to 17 residues. The germline CDR1 and CDR2 sequences are SGHNT and YYREEE (reference sequence). V lost 3 bases and J lost 2, with 20 bases in between. The CDR3 loop is CASSSPSGTRKNYGYTF. For the CDR3, the DNA is TGTGCCAGCAGCTCTCCATCCGGGACACGTAAGAACTATGGCTACACCTTC.

V gene TRBV7-3 combines with J gene TRBJ2-3; maybe TRBD1 (5 bases). V lost 6 bases and J lost 5, with 12 bases in between. This CDR3 contains 13 residues. Germline V gives CDR1 SGHTA, CDR2 FQGTGA. The CDR3 coding sequence is TGTGCCAGCAGTCGTCACCAGGGAGATACGCAGTATTTT. Translation gives CASSRHQGDTQYF.

V and J are TRBV5-6 and TRBJ2-1; D remains unclear. Trimming took 4 bases from V and 9 from J, leaving 20 bases between them. CDR3 size: 15 residues. Germline CDR1 SGHDT, CDR2 YYEEEE. The CDR3 sequence is CASSLAGGRTVEQFF. The CDR3 DNA reads TGTGCCAGCAGCCTGGCCGGTGGCCGGACCGTTGAGCAGTTCTTC.

The chain joins TRBV19 to TRBJ2-3; D remains unclear. The CDR3 spans 15 residues. The germline V and J ends were trimmed by 5 bases and 3 bases, with 15 bases remaining between them. CDR1 and CDR2 from the germline V gene are LNHDA and SQIVND (reference sequence). The CDR3 DNA reads as TGTGCCAGTAGTTCCAGACGAGGACGGACAGATACGCAGTATTTT. Protein: CASSSRRGRTDTQYF.

The chain employs TRBV5-4 and TRBJ1-1, with D maybe TRBD1 (5 bases). Between the trimmed V and J ends, which lost 0 bases and 6 bases, there was a span of 9 bases. The germline V gene encodes CDR1 SGHNT and CDR2 YYREEE (reference sequence). The CDR3 runs to 13 residues. The CDR3 nucleotides are TGTGCCAGCAGCTTGGCGGGGACCCCTGAAGCTTTCTTT. Translated, it gives CASSLAGTPEAFF. Using reference TRBV5-4 and TRBJ1-1 for the parts outside the CDR3, the full variable domain is ETGVTQSPTHLIKTRGQQVTLRCSSQSGHNTVSWYQQALGQGPQFIFQYYREEENGRGNFPPRFSGLQFPNYSSELNVNALELDDSALYLCASSLAGTPEAFFGQGTRLTVV.

This clonotype came up a few times. V usage is TRBV6-1 and J usage is TRBJ1-3; D remains unclear. V dropped 7 bases and J dropped 4 bases, with 11 bases sitting between them. Germline-derived CDR1 and CDR2 are MNHNS and SASEGT. This CDR3 comprises 13 residues. The CDR3 loop reads CASTRSLGNTIYF. The CDR3 region has the DNA TGTGCCAGCACCCGATCACTCGGAAACACCATATATTTT.

The chain carries TRBV20-1 and TRBJ2-7, with TRBD1 matching 10 bases. V was pared by 4 bases and J by 4 bases, with 4 bases of the junction left unmatched. CDR3 size: 13 residues. Per the germline V gene, CDR1 is DFQATT and CDR2 is SNEGSKA (reference sequence). This CDR3 reads CSAKTGGWYEQYF. The CDR3 region has the DNA TGCAGTGCTAAGACAGGGGGCTGGTACGAGCAGTACTTC.

The CDR3 sequence: CATSRRQGRLDEQYF. The CDR3 coding sequence is TGTGCCACCAGCAGAAGACAGGGTCGCCTCGACGAGCAGTACTTC. This rearrangement joins TRBV15 to TRBJ2-7; 7 nucleotides agree with TRBD1. Germline lookup yields CDR1 LNHNV and CDR2 YYDKDF (reference sequence). J was trimmed by 5 bases and V by 2 bases; bases with no gene match: 9. This CDR3 is built from 15 residues.

The V gene is TRBV24-1, the J gene TRBJ2-1; 10 bases line up with TRBD1. The CDR3 runs to 16 residues. V shed 6 bases and J 5 bases; nucleotides not matched to a gene: 9. Germline CDR1 and CDR2: KGHDR and SFDVKD. CDR3 amino acids: CATSYGQGVVDNEQFF. Here the CDR3 DNA reads TGTGCCACCAGTTACGGACAGGGGGTTGTCGACAATGAGCAGTTCTTC.

The V gene is TRBV18, the J gene TRBJ1-1, with D maybe TRBD1 (5 bases). Between the trimmed V and J ends, which lost 2 bases and 2 bases, there was a span of 12 bases. From germline, CDR1 is KGHSH and CDR2 LQKENI. The CDR3 is 15 amino acids. CDR3 DNA: TGTGCCAGCTCACCAGGCAGGGAGTCAAACACTGAAGCTTTCTTT. This sequence encodes CASSPGRESNTEAFF.

The rearrangement joins TRBV6-5 to TRBJ1-6, with unresolved D. V was pared by 5 bases and J by 7 bases, with 24 bases between. This CDR3 contains 18 residues. Germline V lookup: CDR1 MNHEY, CDR2 SVGAGI. Here the CDR3 reads CASSVLSPGPSSNSPLHF. CDR3 DNA sequence: TGTGCCAGCAGTGTACTGTCTCCGGGCCCATCTTCCAATTCACCCCTCCACTTT.

V usage is TRBV27 and J usage is TRBJ1-2, with D tentatively TRBD1 (5 bases). CDR1 and CDR2 (germline): MNHEY, SMNVEV (reference sequence). Between the trimmed V and J ends, which lost 2 bases and 8 bases, there was a span of 18 bases. The CDR3 is made up of 15 amino acids. Here the CDR3 reads CASSLKGTGRVGYTF. CDR3 DNA sequence: TGTGCCAGCAGTTTAAAGGGAACGGGACGGGTCGGCTACACCTTC.

This chain links TRBV6-5 with TRBJ1-2; D not resolved. The V gene's germline CDR1 is MNHEY and CDR2 SVGAGI. CDR3 size: 15 residues. V was clipped by 4 bases and J by 0 bases, with 12 bases between them. In DNA form, the CDR3 reads TGTGCCAGCAGTTCCGCCCTAGTCTCTAACTATGGCTACACCTTC. Translated: CASSSALVSNYGYTF.

V usage is TRBV7-9 and J usage is TRBJ1-5; D is unresolved. Looked up from germline, CDR1 is SEHNR and CDR2 is FQNEAQ (reference sequence). The CDR3 totals 14 residues. V lost 2 bases, J lost 3 bases, and 8 bases lay in between. The CDR3 nucleotides read TGTGCCAGCAGCTTACTCGGCGACAATCAGCCCCAGCATTTT. Residues: CASSLLGDNQPQHF.

The J gene is TRBJ2-5, the V gene TRBV28; TRBD2 matches at 8 bases. CDR3 length: 15 amino acids. Trimming took 2 bases from V and 7 from J; bases not matched to a gene: 9. Germline V gene data show CDR1 as MDHEN and CDR2 as SYDVKM. The CDR3 reads CASSLVRGVGLTQYF. CDR3 nucleotides: TGTGCCAGCAGTTTAGTGCGGGGGGTCGGGCTGACCCAGTACTTC.